The sequence of this TCR beta chain was determined in a study of T cell repertoires and HLA-DP antigens (dated by TCRdb to between 2017 and 2018). Regarding the complete study: Using HeLa cells transduced to present allogeneic HLA-DP, the study set up an in vitro model of CD4+ T cell alloreactivity. The two alloantigens modelled structurally similar versus dissimilar alloantigens, differing from self at one and about eleven peptide-binding groove amino acids, respectively. Of the three donors, two were male and one was female, and their ages ranged from the 18-to-29 age band up to the 60-to-69 age band. On average, approximately 0.2 ug of DNA went in for sorted CD137+CD4+ samples, versus roughly 1,300 ng for pre-culture CD4+ samples. Broader findings and caveats from the paper: Limitations included only a few donors, a non-physiological HeLa antigen-presenting system, and the use of total CD4+ responder cells. Sorted CD137+ cells showed similar clonality against both alloantigens, at around 0.36, which was much higher than the approximately 0.038 seen in pre-culture samples. Separate analysis of naive and memory CD4+ repertoires was not performed. Average cumulative frequency of clones undetected before culture was roughly 36% against one allele and 50% to 55% against the other.

The CDR3 runs 12 residues from the cysteine to the phenylalanine. The entry retains the CDR3 DNA only, 36 bases that are in frame from base 1. The germline V gene encodes CDR1 SGHRS and CDR2 YFSETQ. Trimming takes 4 bases from V and 2 bases from J, and the germline ends sit 6 bases apart. Magnetic bead negative selection was used to isolate untouched CD4+ T cells from Ficoll-separated PBMC, with purity averaging around 98%. Magnetic beads were used to isolate untouched CD4+ T cells from Ficoll-separated PBMC, giving 95% to 98% purity with negligible CD8+ contamination. Peripheral blood mononuclear cells came from the buffy coats of a few healthy blood donors, who served as the study's donors. All three donors were CMV seronegative. Genomic DNA was extracted with the DNeasy Blood & Tissue Kit. TCRB sequencing was performed on genomic DNA from sorted CD137+CD4+ cells and pre-culture CD4+ baseline samples from each subject.

Of note for this clone: Its binding antigen is unknown. Base-call qualities are not available, and no considerably larger clone is one nucleotide away.

The immunoSEQ multiplex PCR, with forward primers for 54 TRBV segments and reverse primers for 13 TRBJ segments, was used to amplify TCRB CDR3 regions. For pre-culture CD4+ samples, sequencing was done at deep resolution with a target of fewer than 250,000 T cell genomes. Sequencing of the amplicons was done on an Illumina HiSeq System, giving 87 bp reads that spanned the CDR3. The paper's data handling went like this. PCR and sequencing errors in the reads were corrected, and alignment to IMGT reference sequences was used to define CDR3 regions. Synthetic template pools were used to estimate template counts and unique rearrangement counts. Clonality was computed as 1 minus Pielou's evenness. Richness was estimated with the Daley-Smith estimator. Morisita's index served as the measure of repertoire overlap. Clones present in cultured samples but not detected in the pre-culture repertoire of the same donor were defined as low-abundance clones. TCRdb mirrors the immuneACCESS table, restricted to in-frame sequences. Some clones are absent from its copies; in checked studies, under half trace to an unresolved V gene, and the reason for the others is unknown. V and J calls and clone size are those listed in that table; D and trimming were worked out from the DNA. The sample table shows around 90,000 clones, and approximately 86% are seen once. The ten largest clones take up approximately 1.5% of the sample.

In this chain, TRBV5-1 is recombined with TRBJ2-5, with no D gene named confidently. This TCR derives from a man between 45 and 60 years old in good health and CMV-seronegative. The material sequenced was CD4+ T cells from PBMCs. The nucleotides are TGCGCCAGCAGCCCACTGCAAGAGACCCAGTACTTC. This sequence encodes CASSPLQETQYF.